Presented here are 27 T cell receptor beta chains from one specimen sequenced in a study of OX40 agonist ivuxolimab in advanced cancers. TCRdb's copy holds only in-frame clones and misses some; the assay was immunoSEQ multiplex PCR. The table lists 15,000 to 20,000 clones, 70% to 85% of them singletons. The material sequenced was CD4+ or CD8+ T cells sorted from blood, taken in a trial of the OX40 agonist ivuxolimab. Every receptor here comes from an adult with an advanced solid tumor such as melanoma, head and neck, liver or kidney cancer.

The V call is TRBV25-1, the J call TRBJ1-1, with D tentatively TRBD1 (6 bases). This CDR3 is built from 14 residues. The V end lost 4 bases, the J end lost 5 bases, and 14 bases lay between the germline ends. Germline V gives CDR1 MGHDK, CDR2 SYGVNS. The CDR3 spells CASSGPTGKTEAFF. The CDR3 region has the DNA TGTGCCAGCAGTGGACCGACAGGCAAGACTGAAGCTTTCTTT. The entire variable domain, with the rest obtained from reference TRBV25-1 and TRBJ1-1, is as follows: EADIYQTPRYLVIGTGKKITLECSQTMGHDKMYWYQQDPGMELHLIHYSYGVNSTEKGDLSSESTVSRIRTEHFPLTLESARPSHTSQYLCASSGPTGKTEAFFGQGTRLTVV.

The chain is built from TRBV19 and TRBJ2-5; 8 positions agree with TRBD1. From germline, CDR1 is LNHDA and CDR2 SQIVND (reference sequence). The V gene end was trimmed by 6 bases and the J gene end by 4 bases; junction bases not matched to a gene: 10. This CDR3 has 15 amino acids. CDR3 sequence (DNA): TGTGCCAGTAGGGGAGGACAGGGCCTTCGAGAGACCCAGTACTTC. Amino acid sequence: CASRGGQGLRETQYF.

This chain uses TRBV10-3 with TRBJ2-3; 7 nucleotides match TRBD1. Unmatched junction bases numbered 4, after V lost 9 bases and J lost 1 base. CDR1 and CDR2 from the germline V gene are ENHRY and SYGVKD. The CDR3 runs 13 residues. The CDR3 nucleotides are TGTGCCATTGGGACAGACCGCACAGATACGCAGTATTTT. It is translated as CAIGTDRTDTQYF.

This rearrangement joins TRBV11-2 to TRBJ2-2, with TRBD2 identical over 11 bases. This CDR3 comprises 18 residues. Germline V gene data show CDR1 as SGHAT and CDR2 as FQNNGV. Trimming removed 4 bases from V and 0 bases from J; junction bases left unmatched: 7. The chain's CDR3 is CASSSALAGGANTGELFF. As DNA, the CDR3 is TGTGCCAGCAGCTCCGCGCTAGCGGGAGGAGCGAACACCGGGGAGCTGTTTTTT.

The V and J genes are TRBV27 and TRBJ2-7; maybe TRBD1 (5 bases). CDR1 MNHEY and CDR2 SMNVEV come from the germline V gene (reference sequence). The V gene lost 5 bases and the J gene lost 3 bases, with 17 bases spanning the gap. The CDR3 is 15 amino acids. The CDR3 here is CASSPLPSRGYEQYF. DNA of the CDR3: TGTGCCAGCAGTCCTCTCCCCTCTAGGGGCTACGAGCAGTACTTC.

The CDR3 sequence is CASTSTGELFF. The CDR3 nucleotides are TGTGCCAGCACGTCCACCGGGGAGCTGTTTTTT. The rearrangement uses TRBV27 and TRBJ2-2; D not resolved. Germline CDR1 is MNHEY and CDR2 is SMNVEV (reference sequence). This CDR3 is 11 amino acids long. Trimming pared 7 bases from V and 4 bases from J, leaving 4 bases between.

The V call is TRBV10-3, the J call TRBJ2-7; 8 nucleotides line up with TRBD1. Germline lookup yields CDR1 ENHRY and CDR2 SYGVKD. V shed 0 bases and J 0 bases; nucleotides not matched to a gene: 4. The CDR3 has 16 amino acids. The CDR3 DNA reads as TGTGCCATCAGTGAGTCGGGGACAGGAGTCTCCTACGAGCAGTACTTC. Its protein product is CAISESGTGVSYEQYF.

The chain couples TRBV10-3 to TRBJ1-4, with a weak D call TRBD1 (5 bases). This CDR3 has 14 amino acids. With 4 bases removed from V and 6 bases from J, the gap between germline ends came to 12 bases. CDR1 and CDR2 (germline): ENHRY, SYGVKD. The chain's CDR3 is CAISGQGRDEKLFF. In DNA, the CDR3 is TGTGCCATCAGTGGGCAGGGAAGGGATGAAAAACTGTTTTTT.

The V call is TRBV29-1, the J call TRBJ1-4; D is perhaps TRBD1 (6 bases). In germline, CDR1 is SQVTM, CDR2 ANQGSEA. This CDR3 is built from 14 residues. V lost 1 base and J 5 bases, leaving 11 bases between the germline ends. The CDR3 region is CSVEAQGANEKLFF. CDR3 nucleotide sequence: TGCAGCGTTGAAGCACAGGGCGCGAATGAAAAACTGTTTTTT.

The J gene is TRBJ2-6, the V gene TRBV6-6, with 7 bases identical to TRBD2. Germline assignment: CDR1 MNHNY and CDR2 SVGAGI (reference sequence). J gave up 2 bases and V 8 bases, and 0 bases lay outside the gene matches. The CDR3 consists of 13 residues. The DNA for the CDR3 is TGTGCCAGCGGGGGGGCTGGGGCCAACGTCCTGACTTTC. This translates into CASGGAGANVLTF.

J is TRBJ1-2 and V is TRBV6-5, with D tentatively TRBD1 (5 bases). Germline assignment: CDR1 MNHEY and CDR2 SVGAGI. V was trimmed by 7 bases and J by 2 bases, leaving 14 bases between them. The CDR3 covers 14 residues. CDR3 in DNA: TGTGCCAGCACCTACTACGGGGGAAACTATGGCTACACCTTC. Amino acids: CASTYYGGNYGYTF.

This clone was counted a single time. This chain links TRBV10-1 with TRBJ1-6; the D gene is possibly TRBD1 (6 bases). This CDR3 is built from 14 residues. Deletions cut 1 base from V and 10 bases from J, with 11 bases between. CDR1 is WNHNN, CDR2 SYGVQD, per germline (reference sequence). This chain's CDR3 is CASSEYRERSPLHF. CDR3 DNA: TGCGCCAGCAGTGAGTACAGGGAAAGGTCACCCCTCCACTTT.

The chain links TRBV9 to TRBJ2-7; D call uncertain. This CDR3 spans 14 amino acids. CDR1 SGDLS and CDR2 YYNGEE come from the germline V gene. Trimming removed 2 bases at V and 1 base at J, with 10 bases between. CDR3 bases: TGTGCCAGCAGCGTCTCCTGGACGTCCTACGAGCAGTACTTC. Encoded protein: CASSVSWTSYEQYF. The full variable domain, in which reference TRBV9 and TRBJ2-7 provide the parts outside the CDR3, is DSGVTQTPKHLITATGQRVTLRCSPRSGDLSVYWYQQSLDQGLQFLIQYYNGEERAKGNILERFSAQQFPDLHSELNLSSLELGDSALYFCASSVSWTSYEQYFGPGTRLTVT.

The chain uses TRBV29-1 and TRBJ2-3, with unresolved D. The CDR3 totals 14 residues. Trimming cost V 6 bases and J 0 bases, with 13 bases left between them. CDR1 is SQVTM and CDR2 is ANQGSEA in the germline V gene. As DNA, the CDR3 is TGCAGCGTCGCTCAGTACGCTAGCACAGATACGCAGTATTTT. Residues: CSVAQYASTDTQYF.

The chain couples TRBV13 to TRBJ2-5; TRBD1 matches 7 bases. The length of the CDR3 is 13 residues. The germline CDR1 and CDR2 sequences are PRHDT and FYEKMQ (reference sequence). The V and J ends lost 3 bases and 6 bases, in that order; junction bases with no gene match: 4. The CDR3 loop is CASSLGRGKTQYF. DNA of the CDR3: TGTGCCAGCAGCTTGGGCAGGGGGAAGACCCAGTACTTC. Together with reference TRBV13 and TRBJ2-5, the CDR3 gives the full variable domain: AAGVIQSPRHLIKEKRETATLKCYPIPRHDTVYWYQQGPGQDPQFLISFYEKMQSDKGSIPDRFSAQQFSDYHSELNMSSLELGDSALYFCASSLGRGKTQYFGPGTRLLVL.

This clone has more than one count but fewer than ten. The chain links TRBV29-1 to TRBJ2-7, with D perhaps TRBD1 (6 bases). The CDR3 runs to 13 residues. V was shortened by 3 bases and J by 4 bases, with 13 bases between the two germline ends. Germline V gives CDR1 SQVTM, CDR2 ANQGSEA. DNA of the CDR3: TGCAGCGTTGAGGATGGACAGCTTTACGAGCAGTACTTC. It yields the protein CSVEDGQLYEQYF.

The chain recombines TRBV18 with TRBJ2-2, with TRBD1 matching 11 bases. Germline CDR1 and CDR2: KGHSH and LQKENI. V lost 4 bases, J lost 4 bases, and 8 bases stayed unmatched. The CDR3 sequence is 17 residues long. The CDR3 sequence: CASSQPDRGHLTGELFF. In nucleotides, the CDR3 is TGTGCCAGCTCACAACCGGACAGGGGGCACCTCACCGGGGAGCTGTTTTTT. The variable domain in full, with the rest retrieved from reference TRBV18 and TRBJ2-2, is NAGVMQNPRHLVRRRGQEARLRCSPMKGHSHVYWYRQLPEEGLKFMVYLQKENIIDESGMPKERFSAEFPKEGPSILRIQQVVRGDSAAYFCASSQPDRGHLTGELFFGEGSRLTVL.

Here the CDR3 DNA reads TGTGCCAGCAGTCCCTTTCTGGTGGAAAACAACAATGAGCAGTTCTTC. Translating it yields CASSPFLVENNNEQFF. The chain recombines TRBV28 with TRBJ2-1; D uncertain. This CDR3 comprises 16 residues. Germline loops: CDR1 MDHEN, CDR2 SYDVKM. Trimming cost V 5 bases and J 5 bases, with 19 bases left between them.

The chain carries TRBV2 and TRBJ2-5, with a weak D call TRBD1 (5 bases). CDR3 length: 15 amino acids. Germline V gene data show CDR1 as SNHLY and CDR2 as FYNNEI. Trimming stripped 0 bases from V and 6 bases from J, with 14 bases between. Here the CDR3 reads CASSEAGARRKTQYF. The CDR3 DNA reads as TGTGCCAGCAGTGAAGCAGGGGCCCGCCGGAAGACCCAGTACTTC.

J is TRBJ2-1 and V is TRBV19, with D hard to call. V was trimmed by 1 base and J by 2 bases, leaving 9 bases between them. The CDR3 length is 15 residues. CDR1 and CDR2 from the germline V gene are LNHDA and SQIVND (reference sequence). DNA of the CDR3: TGTGCCAGTAGTATAGTCCTGACCCCCTACAATGAGCAGTTCTTC. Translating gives CASSIVLTPYNEQFF.

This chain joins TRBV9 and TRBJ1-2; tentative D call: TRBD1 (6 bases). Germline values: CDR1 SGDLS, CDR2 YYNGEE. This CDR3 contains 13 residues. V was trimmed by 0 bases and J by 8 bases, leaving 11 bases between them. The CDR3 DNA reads TGTGCCAGCAGCGTAGCTGGGGGCGGCGGCTACACCTTC. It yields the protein CASSVAGGGGYTF. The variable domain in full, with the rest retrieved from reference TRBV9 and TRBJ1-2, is DSGVTQTPKHLITATGQRVTLRCSPRSGDLSVYWYQQSLDQGLQFLIQYYNGEERAKGNILERFSAQQFPDLHSELNLSSLELGDSALYFCASSVAGGGGYTFGSGTRLTVV.

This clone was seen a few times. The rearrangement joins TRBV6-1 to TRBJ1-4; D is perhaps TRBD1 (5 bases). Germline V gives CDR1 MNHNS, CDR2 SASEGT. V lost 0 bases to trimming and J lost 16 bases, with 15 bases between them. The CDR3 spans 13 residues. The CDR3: CASSEAGPSEEFF. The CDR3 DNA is TGTGCCAGCAGTGAAGCGGGACCCTCAGAGGAGTTTTTT.

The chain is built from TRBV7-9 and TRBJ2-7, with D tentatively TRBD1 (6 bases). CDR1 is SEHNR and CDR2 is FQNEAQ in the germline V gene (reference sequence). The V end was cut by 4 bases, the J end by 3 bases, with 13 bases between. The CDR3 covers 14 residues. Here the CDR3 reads CASSSSSRGYEQYF. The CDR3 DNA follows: TGTGCCAGCAGCTCCAGCAGCAGGGGCTACGAGCAGTACTTC.

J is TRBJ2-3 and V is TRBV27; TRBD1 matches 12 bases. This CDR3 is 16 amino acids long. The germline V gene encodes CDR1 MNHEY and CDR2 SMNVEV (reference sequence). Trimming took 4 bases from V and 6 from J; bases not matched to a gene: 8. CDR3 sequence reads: CASSSLGTGGSDTQYF. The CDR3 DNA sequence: TGTGCCAGCAGTTCCCTTGGGACAGGGGGCAGCGATACGCAGTATTTT.

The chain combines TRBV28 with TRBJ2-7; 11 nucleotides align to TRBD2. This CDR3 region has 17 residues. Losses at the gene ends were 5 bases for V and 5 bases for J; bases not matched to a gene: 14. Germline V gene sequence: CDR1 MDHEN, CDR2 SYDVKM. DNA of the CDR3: TGTGCCAGCAGTCCCCCGGGGTCACTAGCGGGAGTAAACGAGCAGTACTTC. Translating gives CASSPPGSLAGVNEQYF.

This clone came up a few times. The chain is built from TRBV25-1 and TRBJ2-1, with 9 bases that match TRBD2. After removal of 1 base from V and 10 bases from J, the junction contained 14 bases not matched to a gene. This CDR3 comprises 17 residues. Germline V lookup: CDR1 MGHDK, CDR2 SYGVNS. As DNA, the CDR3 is TGTGCCAGCAGTGAATCCCCGGGAGCGGGGGGCCTGGGGGAGCAGTTCTTC. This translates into CASSESPGAGGLGEQFF.

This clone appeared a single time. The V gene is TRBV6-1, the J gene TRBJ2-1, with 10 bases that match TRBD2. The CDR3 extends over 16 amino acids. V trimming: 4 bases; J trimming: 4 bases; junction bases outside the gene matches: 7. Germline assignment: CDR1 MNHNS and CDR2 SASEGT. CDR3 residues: CASSGPLAGVYNEQFF. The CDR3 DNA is TGTGCCAGCAGTGGCCCTCTAGCGGGGGTGTACAATGAGCAGTTCTTC.